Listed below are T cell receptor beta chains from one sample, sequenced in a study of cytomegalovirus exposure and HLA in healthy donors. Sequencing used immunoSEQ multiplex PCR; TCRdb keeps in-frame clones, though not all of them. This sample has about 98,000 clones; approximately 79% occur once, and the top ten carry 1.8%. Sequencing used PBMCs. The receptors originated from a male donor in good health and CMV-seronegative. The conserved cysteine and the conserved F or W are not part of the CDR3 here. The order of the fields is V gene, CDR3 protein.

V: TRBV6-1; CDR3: ASRLQGTTEAF
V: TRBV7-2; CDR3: ASSYVSRDYEQY
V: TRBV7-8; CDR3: ASSLPGYQETQY
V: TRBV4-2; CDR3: ASSQVLAGGDNEQF
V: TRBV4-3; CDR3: ASSHAGLTEAF
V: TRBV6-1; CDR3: ASSERLAGGVETQY
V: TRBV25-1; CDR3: ASSEDSGSLEQY
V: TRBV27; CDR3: ASSPGQGAWGYT
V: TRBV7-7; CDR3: ASSRFGGRGTGELF
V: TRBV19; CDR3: ASSIDDGGRTEAF
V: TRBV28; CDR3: ASSFIGKTGEKLF
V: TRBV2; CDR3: ASRPGTGIYEQY
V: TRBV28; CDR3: ASSPPADPYNEQF
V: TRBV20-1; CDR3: NVERRDEQY
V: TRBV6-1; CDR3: ASRSTGGSEQF
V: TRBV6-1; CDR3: ASRAGTGAYEQY
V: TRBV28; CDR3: ASTSPGQALNTEAF
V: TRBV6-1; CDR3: ASSERGGGDEKLF
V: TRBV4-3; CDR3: ASSQDRGSSYEQY
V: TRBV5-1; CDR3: ASNDAGTGGPKNTEAF
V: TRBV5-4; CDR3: ASSTFDRPRYGYT
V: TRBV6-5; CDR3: ASSYSAFNEKLF
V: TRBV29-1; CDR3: SVEVSGIEQY
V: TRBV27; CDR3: ASSFGQPNTGELF
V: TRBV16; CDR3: ASSQSLENSNQPQH
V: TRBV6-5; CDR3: ASSSSPSSRGEQY
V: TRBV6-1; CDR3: ASSEASLTGTNTEAF
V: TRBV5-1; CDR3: ASSSRQGAFTEAF
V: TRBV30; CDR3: AWNTGINVNTEAF
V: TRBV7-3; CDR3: ASSWIRQGGSGNTIY
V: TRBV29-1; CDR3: SVGTSGSAGEQY
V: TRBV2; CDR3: ASSARTGREEKLF
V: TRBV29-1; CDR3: SVTTGPYGYT
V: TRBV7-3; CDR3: ASSTEGRGGTDTQY
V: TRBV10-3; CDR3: AISDRAAMNTEAF
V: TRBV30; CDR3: AWGHSSYEQY
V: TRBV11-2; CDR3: ASRYRDTTFYGYT
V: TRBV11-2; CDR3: ASSSLGQAQETQY
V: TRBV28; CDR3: ASSLSAGETMRQF
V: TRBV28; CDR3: ASSEGHTSSYEQY
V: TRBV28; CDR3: ASPKRKGPNTEVF
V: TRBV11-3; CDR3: ASSFEGQGSHEQF
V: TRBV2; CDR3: ASRVTPVAKNIQY
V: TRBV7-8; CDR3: ASSLEPSGEQF
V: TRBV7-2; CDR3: ASSLTGVLYEQY
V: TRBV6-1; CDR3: ASSEGAGAEVYGYT